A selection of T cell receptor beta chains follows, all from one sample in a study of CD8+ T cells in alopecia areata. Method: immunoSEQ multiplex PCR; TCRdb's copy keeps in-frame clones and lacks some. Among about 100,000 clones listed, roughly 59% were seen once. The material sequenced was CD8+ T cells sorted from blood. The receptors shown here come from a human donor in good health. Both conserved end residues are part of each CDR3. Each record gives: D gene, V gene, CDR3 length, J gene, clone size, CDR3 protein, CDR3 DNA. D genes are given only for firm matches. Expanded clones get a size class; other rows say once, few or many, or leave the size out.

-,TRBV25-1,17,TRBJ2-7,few,CASSESPGSAVSYEQYF,TGTGCCAGCAGTGAGTCCCCGGGCTCCGCTGTCTCCTACGAGCAGTACTTC
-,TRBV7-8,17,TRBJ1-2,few,CASSVGVGGFLSTPINF,TGTGCCAGCAGCGTAGGGGTCGGGGGGTTTCTGAGCACACCTATAAACTTC
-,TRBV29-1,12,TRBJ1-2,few,CSVDGNVYGYTF,TGCAGCGTTGACGGAAACGTCTATGGCTACACCTTC
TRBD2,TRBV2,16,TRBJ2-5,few,CASSRTSGGNLATQYF,TGTGCCAGCAGTCGGACTAGCGGGGGTAACTTGGCGACCCAGTACTTC
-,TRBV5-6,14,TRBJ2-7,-,CASRLQGFSYEQYF,TGTGCCAGCAGGCTCCAGGGGTTCTCCTACGAGCAGTACTTC
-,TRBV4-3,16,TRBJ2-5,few,CASSRTRTGTQETQYF,TGCGCCAGCAGCCGTACGAGAACCGGGACCCAAGAGACCCAGTACTTC
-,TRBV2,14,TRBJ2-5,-,CASSDIPSFGAQYF,TGTGCCAGCAGTGACATCCCCTCGTTTGGGGCCCAGTACTTC
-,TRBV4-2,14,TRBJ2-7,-,CASSQVSGTYEQYF,TGTGCCAGCAGCCAAGTATCAGGGACCTACGAGCAGTACTTC
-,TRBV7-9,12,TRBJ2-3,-,CASSFGTDTQYF,TGTGCCAGCAGCTTCGGCACAGATACGCAGTATTTT
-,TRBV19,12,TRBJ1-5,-,CASSIGAKPQHF,TGTGCCAGTAGTATAGGGGCGAAGCCCCAGCATTTT
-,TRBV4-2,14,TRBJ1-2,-,CASSQGAGWDGYTF,TGTGCCAGCAGCCAAGGGGCAGGGTGGGATGGCTACACCTTC
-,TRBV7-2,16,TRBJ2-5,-,CASSLAWGLAEETQYF,TGTGCCAGCAGCTTAGCGTGGGGGCTAGCGGAAGAGACCCAGTACTTC
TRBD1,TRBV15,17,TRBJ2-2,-,CATSRDRDRGPTGELFF,TGTGCCACCAGCAGAGACCGGGACAGGGGGCCCACCGGGGAGCTGTTTTTT
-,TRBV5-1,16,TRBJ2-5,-,CASSLGPGSPLETQYF,TGCGCCAGCAGCTTGGGGCCGGGGAGTCCCCTGGAGACCCAGTACTTC
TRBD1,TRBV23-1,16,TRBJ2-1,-,CASSRPGQAVWDEQFF,TGCGCCAGCAGTCGTCCGGGACAGGCAGTGTGGGATGAGCAGTTCTTC
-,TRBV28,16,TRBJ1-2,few,CASSPPSTYLNYGYTF,TGTGCCAGCAGTCCCCCCTCCACTTACCTTAACTATGGCTACACCTTC
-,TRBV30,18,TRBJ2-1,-,CAWSVRTYIRVPYNEQFF,TGTGCCTGGAGTGTACGGACCTACATAAGGGTCCCCTACAATGAGCAGTTCTTC
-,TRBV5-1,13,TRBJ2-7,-,CASSLDRVYEQYF,TGCGCCAGCAGCCTGGACAGAGTATACGAGCAGTACTTC
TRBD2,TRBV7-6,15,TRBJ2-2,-,CASSVSGLNTGELFF,TGTGCCAGCAGCGTTAGCGGGTTGAACACCGGGGAGCTGTTTTTT
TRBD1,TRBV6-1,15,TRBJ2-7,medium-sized,CASSGGQGLTYEQYF,TGTGCCAGCAGTGGGGGACAGGGGCTCACCTACGAGCAGTACTTC
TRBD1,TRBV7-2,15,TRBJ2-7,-,CASSPGQGSSYEQYF,TGTGCCAGCAGCCCCGGACAGGGGAGCTCCTACGAGCAGTACTTC
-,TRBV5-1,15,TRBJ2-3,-,CASSLAGDSTDTQYF,TGCGCCAGCAGCTTGGCGGGGGATTCCACAGATACGCAGTATTTT
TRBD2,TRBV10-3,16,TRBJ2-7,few,CAISDPTSGVTYEQYF,TGTGCCATCAGTGACCCTACTAGCGGGGTGACCTACGAGCAGTACTTC
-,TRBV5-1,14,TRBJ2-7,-,CASSLRDGNNEQYF,TGCGCCAGCAGCTTGCGTGACGGGAATAACGAGCAGTACTTC
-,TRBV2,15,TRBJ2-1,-,CASSEGGFSYNEQFF,TGTGCCAGCAGTGAGGGGGGATTCTCTTACAATGAGCAGTTCTTC
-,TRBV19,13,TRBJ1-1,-,CASSIFWGTEAFF,TGTGCCAGTAGTATCTTTTGGGGCACTGAAGCTTTCTTT
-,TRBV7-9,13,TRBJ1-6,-,CASSLESGSPLHF,TGTGCCAGCAGCTTAGAATCAGGGTCACCCCTCCACTTT
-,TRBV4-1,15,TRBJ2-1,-,CASSQGVGSYNEQFF,TGCGCCAGCAGCCAAGGTGTAGGCTCCTACAATGAGCAGTTCTTC
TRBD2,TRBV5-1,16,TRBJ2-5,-,CASSFSSGVVVETQYF,TGCGCCAGCAGCTTTTCTAGCGGGGTAGTAGTGGAGACCCAGTACTTC
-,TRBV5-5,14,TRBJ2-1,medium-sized,CASSLALIYNEQFF,TGTGCCAGCAGCTTGGCTCTGATATACAATGAGCAGTTCTTC
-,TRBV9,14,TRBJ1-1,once,CASSLGWGGTEAFF,TGTGCCAGCAGCCTCGGTTGGGGGGGCACTGAAGCTTTCTTT
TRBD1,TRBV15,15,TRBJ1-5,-,CATSRPGQGHQPQHF,TGTGCCACCAGCAGACCGGGACAGGGCCATCAGCCCCAGCATTTT
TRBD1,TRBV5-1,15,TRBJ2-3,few,CASSPGQGSTDTQYF,TGCGCCAGCAGCCCGGGACAGGGGTCCACAGATACGCAGTATTTT
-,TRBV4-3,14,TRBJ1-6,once,CASSQEVENSPLHF,TGCGCCAGCAGCCAAGAGGTAGAGAATTCACCCCTCCACTTT
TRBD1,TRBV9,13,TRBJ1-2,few,CASSEGTAYGYTF,TGTGCCAGCAGTGAGGGGACAGCTTATGGCTACACCTTC
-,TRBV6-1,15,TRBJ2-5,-,CASSPPSGLWETQYF,TGTGCCAGCAGCCCCCCCTCCGGGTTATGGGAGACCCAGTACTTC
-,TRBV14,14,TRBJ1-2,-,CASSQVSGLYGYTF,TGTGCCAGCAGCCAAGTCTCAGGCCTCTATGGCTACACCTTC
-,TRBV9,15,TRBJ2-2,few,CASSPRGRNTGELFF,TGTGCCAGCAGCCCAAGGGGCCGGAACACCGGGGAGCTGTTTTTT
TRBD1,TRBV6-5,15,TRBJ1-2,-,CASSIRDTGANGYTF,TGTGCCAGCAGTATCAGGGACACAGGGGCAAATGGCTACACCTTC
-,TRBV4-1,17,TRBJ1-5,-,CASSQIEGGTINQPQHF,TGCGCCAGCAGCCAAATTGAGGGAGGGACGATCAATCAGCCCCAGCATTTT
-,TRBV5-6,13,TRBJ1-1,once,CASSPWAGAEAFF,TGTGCCAGCAGCCCCTGGGCGGGCGCTGAAGCTTTCTTT
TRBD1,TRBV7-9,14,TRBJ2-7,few,CASSQGTAAYEQYF,TGTGCCAGCAGCCAAGGGACAGCAGCTTACGAGCAGTACTTC
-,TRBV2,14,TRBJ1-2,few,CASSDPGDNYGYTF,TGTGCCAGCAGCGACCCAGGGGACAACTATGGCTACACCTTC
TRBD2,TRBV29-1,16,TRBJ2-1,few,CSVEDSAFGGAVEQFF,TGCAGCGTTGAAGATTCGGCATTCGGGGGGGCCGTCGAGCAGTTCTTC
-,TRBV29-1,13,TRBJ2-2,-,CSAGTGNTGELFF,TGCAGCGCTGGGACGGGGAACACCGGGGAGCTGTTTTTT
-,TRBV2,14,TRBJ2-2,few,CASSERGTTGELFF,TGTGCCAGCAGTGAACGGGGGACCACCGGGGAGCTGTTTTTT
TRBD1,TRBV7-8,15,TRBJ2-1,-,CASTPGQAIYNEQFF,TGTGCCAGCACGCCGGGACAGGCGATCTACAATGAGCAGTTCTTC
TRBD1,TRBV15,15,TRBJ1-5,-,CATSTQGDSNQPQHF,TGTGCCACCAGCACCCAGGGGGATAGCAATCAGCCCCAGCATTTT
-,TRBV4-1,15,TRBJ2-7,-,CASSVDTGRGYEQYF,TGCGCCAGCTCCGTGGATACGGGTAGAGGCTACGAGCAGTACTTC
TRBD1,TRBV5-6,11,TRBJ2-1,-,CASSGGTGRFF,TGTGCCAGCAGTGGCGGGACAGGGAGGTTCTTC
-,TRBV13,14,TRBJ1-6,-,CASSLGGSNSPLHF,TGTGCCAGCAGCTTGGGAGGTAGTAATTCACCCCTCCACTTT
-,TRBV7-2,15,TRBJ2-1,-,CASRLTGSSYNEQFF,TGTGCCAGCAGGCTCACAGGGAGCTCCTACAATGAGCAGTTCTTC
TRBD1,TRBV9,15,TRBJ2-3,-,CASSLGQVSTDTQYF,TGTGCCAGCAGCCTAGGACAGGTCAGCACAGATACGCAGTATTTT